This TCR beta chain is drawn from a study of OX40 agonist ivuxolimab in advanced cancers. About the study: Patients got intravenous ivuxolimab at 0.01 to 10 mg/kg every 2 weeks. Mean age approximately 61 years, range 23 to 79; roughly 80% male. Three dose-escalation patients had partial responses: one with hepatocellular carcinoma and two with cutaneous melanoma.

Remarks on this clone: Its specificity is unknown.

J was trimmed by 5 bases and V by 1 base; bases with no gene match: 5. The germline gives CDR1 SGHRS, CDR2 YFSETQ. The CDR3 loop spans 14 amino acids. Produced via immunoSEQ multiplex PCR; TCRdb's table is partial and in-frame only. The sample shows tens of thousands of clones, about 88% of them seen only once. Study results and limitations: Partial responders at 0.1-3.0 mg/kg had among the lowest clonal expansion.

The sample was CD4+ or CD8+ T cells sorted from blood, taken in a trial of the OX40 agonist ivuxolimab. The V call is TRBV5-1, the J call TRBJ2-7; 8 bases agree with TRBD2. The TCR was taken from an adult with an advanced solid tumor such as melanoma, head and neck, liver or kidney cancer. This CDR3 reads CASSLFPAGDEQYF. The CDR3 DNA reads TGCGCCAGCAGCTTGTTTCCAGCGGGAGACGAGCAGTACTTC. The full variable domain, its missing parts supplied by reference TRBV5-1 and TRBJ2-7, is KAGVTQTPRYLIKTRGQQVTLSCSPISGHRSVSWYQQTPGQGLQFLFEYFSETQRNKGNFPGRFSGRQFSNSRSEMNVSTLELGDSALYLCASSLFPAGDEQYFGPGTRLTVT.